Listed below are T cell receptor beta chains from one sample, sequenced in a study of blood T cell repertoires in COVID-19. Repertoires were generated with immunoSEQ multiplex PCR, while TCRdb's copy carries only in-frame clones and drops some. The sample holds roughly 250,000 clones, approximately 80% seen once. The sequenced sample consisted of peripheral blood. Receptors were obtained from a human donor in a cohort sampled during active COVID-19. CDR3s include the opening cysteine and the closing phenylalanine or tryptophan. The D gene is left open where the match is weak. Some rows have no size entry. The others give once, few or many, or a class for an expanded clone.

- TRBD1 TRBJ2-2 TRBV19 14 TGTGCCAGTAGCGACAGGGGGAACACCGGGGAGCTGTTTTTT CASSDRGNTGELFF
- TRBD1 TRBJ1-1 TRBV10-1 13 TGCGCCAGCAGTGTGGACAGGGTCACTGAAGCTTTCTTT CASSVDRVTEAFF
- - TRBJ2-5 TRBV19 15 TGTGCCAGTAGGGCCGGGACATTTGGCCAAGAGACCCAGTACTTC CASRAGTFGQETQYF
few - TRBJ1-3 TRBV30 16 TGTGCCTGGAGTGTACGGGGAGGAAACTCTGGAAACACCATATATTTT CAWSVRGGNSGNTIYF
- TRBD1 TRBJ2-1 TRBV24-1 14 TGTGCCACCAGTGCGGGGACAGCAACCAATGAGCAGTTCTTC CATSAGTATNEQFF
- - TRBJ2-3 TRBV3-1/TRBV3-2 14 TGTGCCAGCAGCACTATACAAGGCACAGATACGCAGTATTTT CASSTIQGTDTQYF
few - TRBJ1-1 TRBV6-4 14 TGTGCCAGCAGTGACTTCTCCCGGGGTACTGAAGCTTTCTTT CASSDFSRGTEAFF
- - TRBJ1-5 TRBV28 15 TGTGCCAGCAGTCTATTACGACAGCCTCGGCAGCCCCAGCATTTT CASSLLRQPRQPQHF
- TRBD2 TRBJ2-3 TRBV5-4 16 TGTGCCAGCAGCCCCGGGACTAGCGGGGAAACAGATACGCAGTATTTT CASSPGTSGETDTQYF
- - TRBJ1-5 TRBV2 14 TGTGCCAGCAGTGCGCAGGGTGGGGTTCAGCCCCAGCATTTT CASSAQGGVQPQHF
- TRBD2 TRBJ2-1 TRBV18 16 TGTGCCAGCTCACCTCCGAGCGGGGGGAGTTACAATGAGCAGTTCTTC CASSPPSGGSYNEQFF
- TRBD2 TRBJ2-7 TRBV2 17 TGTGCCAGCAGTGTTAATCCCGCTAGCGGGACCTCCTACGAGCAGTACTTC CASSVNPASGTSYEQYF
- - TRBJ2-7 TRBV19 16 TGTGCCAGTAGACCTACGGCCGGACTTTCCTCCTACGAGCAGTACTTC CASRPTAGLSSYEQYF
- TRBD1 TRBJ1-2 TRBV6-5 15 TGTGCCAGCAGTTCCACAGGGGTCGCTAACTATGGCTACACCTTC CASSSTGVANYGYTF
once TRBD2 TRBJ2-3 TRBV10-3 17 TGTGCCATCAGTGAGAGCACTAGCGGGAGTCGGACAGATACGCAGTATTTT CAISESTSGSRTDTQYF
- TRBD2 TRBJ2-3 TRBV6-5 15 TGTGCCAGCAGTTACTCGGGGGGGGTGATGGATACGCAGTATTTT CASSYSGGVMDTQYF
- - TRBJ2-1 TRBV5-1 16 TGCGCCAGCAGCCTCCCGGACACCAGCTCCTACAATGAGCAGTTCTTC CASSLPDTSSYNEQFF
once - TRBJ1-1 TRBV5-4 17 TGTGCCAGCAGCTCGCTGGGAGGGGGGCGGTTGAACACTGAAGCTTTCTTT CASSSLGGGRLNTEAFF
- - TRBJ1-5 TRBV6-1 13 TGTGCCCAATCCGAGGGGGGCAATCAGCCCCAGCATTTT CAQSEGGNQPQHF
- TRBD2 TRBJ2-1 TRBV25-1 15 TGTGCCAGCATGGGTAGCGGGAGGTTCCTCCATGAGCAGTTCTTC CASMGSGRFLHEQFF
- - TRBJ1-2 TRBV6-1 13 TGTGCCAGCAGTGAAGAATCAGGGGATGGCTACACCTTC CASSEESGDGYTF
- - TRBJ2-7 TRBV20-1 16 TGCAGTGCTAGTGCCGTGTCCCAGGTTGTCTCCTACGAGCAGTACTTC CSASAVSQVVSYEQYF
- - TRBJ1-3 TRBV7-8 15 TGTGCCAGCAGCTTAGCATCGGGCTCTGGAAACACCATATATTTT CASSLASGSGNTIYF
- - TRBJ2-7 TRBV12-3/TRBV12-4 13 TGTGCCAGCAGTTTTTATAATTCCTACGAGCAGTACTTC CASSFYNSYEQYF
few TRBD1 TRBJ2-7 TRBV7-2 14 TGTGCCAGCAGCGCACAGGGGGCCGGGGACGAGCAGTACTTC CASSAQGAGDEQYF
few TRBD1 TRBJ1-2 TRBV6-5 13 TGTGCCAGCACTCGAGGGGGCGACGGTGGCTACACCTTC CASTRGGDGGYTF
- - TRBJ1-1 TRBV5-1 13 TGCGCCAGCAGCTTGGTCGGGGGAAGTGAGGCTTTCTTT CASSLVGGSEAFF
- - TRBJ2-5 TRBV2 13 TGTGCCAGCAGCCGGGACAACCAAGAGACCCAGTACTTC CASSRDNQETQYF
once - TRBJ2-3 TRBV19 12 TGTGCCAGTAGTAGTTTAAGCGATACGCAGTATTTT CASSSLSDTQYF
- TRBD2 TRBJ2-1 TRBV18 16 TGTGCCAGCTCACCACCTGCGGCGGGAGTGTGGGATGAGCAGTTCTTC CASSPPAAGVWDEQFF
- TRBD2 TRBJ2-1 TRBV6-1 17 TGTGCCAGCAGTGAAGCGAGAGGACTAGCGGGCAACAATGAGCAGTTCTTC CASSEARGLAGNNEQFF
- TRBD2 TRBJ2-1 TRBV3-1/TRBV3-2 15 TGTGCCAGCAGCCGGTGGACTAGCGGGAGCGATGAGCAGTTCTTC CASSRWTSGSDEQFF
- TRBD1 TRBJ1-2 TRBV4-1 14 TGCGCCAGCAGCCCGATTGGGACAGCGTATGGCTACACCTTC CASSPIGTAYGYTF
- - TRBJ2-1 TRBV19 15 TGTGCCAGTAGTATAGCTCTGATAGCCAGTGATGAGCAGTTCTTC CASSIALIASDEQFF
- TRBD1 TRBJ1-6 TRBV5-4 16 TGTGCCAGCAGCTTGGCCCCGGGACAGTATAATTCACCCCTCCACTTT CASSLAPGQYNSPLHF
- - TRBJ2-3 TRBV4-3 14 TGCGCCAGCAGCCAAGAGGACAGAACAGATACGCAGTATTTT CASSQEDRTDTQYF
- - TRBJ2-2 TRBV18 15 TGTGCCAGCTCACCAAATCCCCTGGCGGCCGGGGAGCTGTTTTTT CASSPNPLAAGELFF
- - TRBJ2-7 TRBV4-3 15 TGCGCCAGCAGCCAAGAACCAGGGGTTGGGTACGAGCAGTACTTC CASSQEPGVGYEQYF
- TRBD1 TRBJ1-6 TRBV6-5 14 TGTGCCAGCAACCTTCAGGGGGGCAATTCACCCCTCCACTTT CASNLQGGNSPLHF
once - TRBJ1-2 TRBV6-5 15 TGTGCCAACAGCCAGGACAGCGACTTTAACTATGGCTACACCTTC CANSQDSDFNYGYTF
few TRBD2 TRBJ2-7 TRBV6-5 14 TGTGCCAGCAGACGGACTAGCGGATCCTACGAGCAGTACTTC CASRRTSGSYEQYF
- TRBD2 TRBJ2-7 TRBV5-4 15 TGTGCCAGCAGCGGGGATGGACTAGCGGCCTACGAGCAGTACTTC CASSGDGLAAYEQYF
- TRBD1 TRBJ1-6 TRBV7-9 14 TGTGCCAGCAGCTTTGGGACAGATAATTCACCCCTCCACTTT CASSFGTDNSPLHF
- TRBD1 TRBJ2-2 TRBV7-9 15 TGTGCCAGCAGCTTTGACAGGGGGCCCACCGGGGAGCTGTTTTTT CASSFDRGPTGELFF
- - TRBJ1-5 TRBV21-1 19 TGTGCCAGCAGCAACGCCCCCGGGACAGGTCATTATAGCAATCAGCCCCAGCATTTT CASSNAPGTGHYSNQPQHF
- TRBD1 TRBJ1-6 TRBV10-2 14 TGCGCCAGCAGCTTACAACAGGGGCAATCACCCCTCCACTTT CASSLQQGQSPLHF
few TRBD2 TRBJ2-2 TRBV5-4 15 TGTGCCAGCAGCTTAGCGGGAGTGGACACCGGGGAGCTGTTTTTT CASSLAGVDTGELFF
few - TRBJ2-7 TRBV18 16 TGTGCCAGCTCACCACCGAATAAACAGGGCGATAACGAGCAGTACTTC CASSPPNKQGDNEQYF
- TRBD2 TRBJ2-1 TRBV15 20 TGTGCCACCAGCGGAGGTGGACTAGCGGGAGGGTTCCAGGCTTACAATGAGCAGTTCTTC CATSGGGLAGGFQAYNEQFF
- - TRBJ2-5 TRBV5-1 15 TGCGCCAGCAGCTACCAGGACAGCTACCAAGAGACCCAGTACTTC CASSYQDSYQETQYF
- TRBD2 TRBJ2-3 TRBV9 16 TGTGCCAGCAGCGTAGGGATAGCGGGAGGCACAGATACGCAGTATTTT CASSVGIAGGTDTQYF
- TRBD2 TRBJ2-1 TRBV13 21 TGTGCCAGCAGCTCCAGTTGGGGGGGAAAGTCTAGCGGGAGTAACTACAATGAGCAGTTCTTC CASSSSWGGKSSGSNYNEQFF
- - TRBJ1-2 TRBV3-1/TRBV3-2 14 TGTGCCAGCAGCCAAATCCGCGGGGGCGGGGGCTACACCTTC CASSQIRGGGGYTF